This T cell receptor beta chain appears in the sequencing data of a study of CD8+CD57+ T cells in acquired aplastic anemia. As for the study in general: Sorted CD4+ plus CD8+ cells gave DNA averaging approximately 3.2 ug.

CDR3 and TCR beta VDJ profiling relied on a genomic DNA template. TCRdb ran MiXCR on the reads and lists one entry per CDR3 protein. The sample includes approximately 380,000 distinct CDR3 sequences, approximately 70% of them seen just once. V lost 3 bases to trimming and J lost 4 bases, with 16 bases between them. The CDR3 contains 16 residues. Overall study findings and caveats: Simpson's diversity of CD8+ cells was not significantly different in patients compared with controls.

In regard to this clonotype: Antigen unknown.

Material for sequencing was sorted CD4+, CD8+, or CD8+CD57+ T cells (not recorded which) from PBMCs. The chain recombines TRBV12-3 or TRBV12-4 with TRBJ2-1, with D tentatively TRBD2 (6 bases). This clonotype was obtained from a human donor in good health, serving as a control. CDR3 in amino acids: CASSLVPGGAYNEQFF. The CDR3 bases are TGTGCCAGCAGTTTGGTACCCGGCGGGGCATACAATGAGCAGTTCTTC.